A single sample is the source of the 22 T cell receptor beta chains below, sequenced in a study of blood T cells in healthy people across ages (dated by TCRdb to 2014 to 2015). The library came from 5' RACE. The sequencer was an Illumina HiSeq 2500. A second roughly 6 to 12 cycle PCR used a sample-barcoded 5' primer and a J-beta primer mix. TCRdb handled the public reads itself, with Q25 trimming in fastp and clone calling in MiXCR, and kept productive beta chains. Every CDR3 protein is listed once, alongside the most common genes and DNA of its rows. A total of about 1.5 million distinct CDR3 sequences appear in this sample, 40% to 45% of them only once. Of the sample, 4% falls within the top ten clones. Sequenced sample: blood. The receptors come from a woman younger than 35 in good health.

The chain carries TRBV29-1 and TRBJ2-5; 7 bases are a match to TRBD2. Matching the DNA end better, TRBJ2-7 makes the J call doubtful. CDR3 size: 12 residues. CDR1 and CDR2 from the germline V gene are SQVTM and ANQGSEA. CDR3 nucleotide sequence: TGCAGCGTTGTTGAGGGAGGGGACGAGCAGTACTTC. Its translation: CSVVEGGDEQYF.

The gene calls are TRBV12-3 or TRBV12-4 and TRBJ2-3; TRBD2 is a possible D gene (5 bases). V was trimmed by 6 bases and J by 4 bases, leaving 14 bases between them. CDR3 length: 14 residues. Written as DNA, the CDR3 is TGTGCCAGCAGGCTTTGGGGAGAAGCAGATACGCAGTATTTT. Translated, it gives CASRLWGEADTQYF.

The chain joins TRBV9 to TRBJ2-5, with D unclear. Germline V gene data show CDR1 as SGDLS and CDR2 as YYNGEE. The CDR3 length is 15 residues. V dropped 0 bases and J dropped 1 base, with 10 bases sitting between them. CDR3 protein: CASSVGRAPQETQYF. Written as DNA, the CDR3 is TGTGCCAGCAGCGTAGGTAGGGCACCCCAAGAGACCCAGTACTTC.

The chain combines TRBV4-1 with TRBJ2-7, with 9 positions matching TRBD2. Germline CDR1 MGHRA, CDR2 YSYEKL. The CDR3 totals 16 residues. V gave up 0 bases and J gave up 4 bases; unmatched junction bases: 7. CDR3 protein: CASSQDPRSGGYEQYF. The CDR3 DNA sequence: TGCGCCAGCAGCCAAGATCCTCGTAGCGGGGGATACGAGCAGTACTTC.

V gene TRBV27 combines with J gene TRBJ2-7; D gene unclear. CDR3 length equals 14 residues. The V gene lost 3 bases and the J gene lost 6 bases, with 15 bases spanning the gap. The V gene's germline CDR1 is MNHEY and CDR2 SMNVEV (reference sequence). DNA for the CDR3: TGTGCCAGCAGTTTTACTGCCCACTCACTCGAGCAGTACTTC. Amino acid sequence: CASSFTAHSLEQYF.

This clonotype has a handful of counts. The chain is built from TRBV14 and TRBJ1-1; 8 nucleotides line up with TRBD1. V shed 3 bases, J shed 1 base, and the junction held 4 bases outside the gene matches. The CDR3 is made up of 15 amino acids. Germline loops: CDR1 SGHDN, CDR2 FVKESK. CDR3: CASSHPGQGNTEAFF. DNA of the CDR3: TGTGCCAGCAGCCACCCTGGACAGGGGAACACTGAAGCTTTCTTT.

This clonotype has only a few counts. The chain uses TRBV12-3 or TRBV12-4 and TRBJ2-3; 7 nucleotides match TRBD2. The V and J ends lost 1 base and 2 bases, in that order; junction bases with no gene match: 9. The CDR3 loop spans 17 amino acids. The CDR3 reads CASSLGFLTSSTDTQYF. The CDR3 nucleotides read TGTGCCAGCAGTTTAGGATTCTTGACTAGCTCCACAGATACGCAGTATTTT.

This rearrangement joins TRBV24-1 to TRBJ2-5; 9 bases fit TRBD1. The CDR3 contains 14 residues. V gave up 3 bases and J gave up 7 bases; unmatched junction bases: 5. Germline CDR1 is KGHDR and CDR2 is SFDVKD. The DNA for the CDR3 is TGTGCCACCAGTGATGCACAGGGGGCCGGGACCCAGTACTTC. Its protein product is CATSDAQGAGTQYF.

The chain is built from TRBV4-3 and TRBJ2-7; D perhaps matches TRBD2 (5 bases). Trimming took off 0 bases at V and 3 bases at J, with 9 bases between the two ends. This CDR3 region has 14 residues. Germline V lookup: CDR1 LGHNA, CDR2 YSLEER. The CDR3 coding sequence is TGCGCCAGCAGCCAAGATACCAGCGGCTACGAGCAGTACTTC. It translates to CASSQDTSGYEQYF.

This clonotype was seen only once. The CDR3 sequence: CSARDRGRTEQYF. CDR3 bases: TGCAGTGCTAGGGACAGGGGGCGAACTGAGCAGTACTTC. The chain uses TRBV20-1 and TRBJ2-7; 11 nucleotides agree with TRBD1. Germline CDR1 reads DFQATT; CDR2 reads SNEGSKA (reference sequence). J gave up 7 bases and V 3 bases, and 5 bases lay outside the gene matches. The CDR3 covers 13 residues.

Worth noting for this clonotype: Given a much more abundant clone one base away, this may be a read error. This rearrangement joins TRBV4-3 to TRBJ2-3, with TRBD2 matching 10 bases. CDR1 and CDR2 (germline): LGHNA, YSLEER. The V gene end was trimmed by 2 bases and the J gene end by 4 bases; junction bases not matched to a gene: 3. The CDR3 length is 15 residues. CDR3: CASSQTSGVADTQYF. CDR3 DNA: TGCGCCAGCAGCCAAACTAGCGGGGTCGCAGATACGCAGTATTTT.

The chain is built from TRBV5-5 and TRBJ2-1; TRBD2 matches at 8 bases. This CDR3 has 15 residues. V lost 4 bases, J lost 8 bases, and 11 bases stayed unmatched. Germline CDR1 is SGHKS and CDR2 is YYEKEE (reference sequence). The DNA for the CDR3 is TGTGCCAGCAGCCTCCGGACTAGCACTAGCTATGAGCAGTTCTTC. Translation: CASSLRTSTSYEQFF. The complete variable domain, with remaining parts taken from reference TRBV5-5 and TRBJ2-1, reads DAGVTQSPTHLIKTRGQQVTLRCSPISGHKSVSWYQQVLGQGPQFIFQYYEKEERGRGNFPDRFSARQFPNYSSELNVNALLLGDSALYLCASSLRTSTSYEQFFGPGTRLTVL.

CDR3 region: CASSWARAGGPFNEQFF. The CDR3, as DNA: TGTGCCAGCAGCTGGGCCCGAGCGGGGGGGCCTTTTAATGAGCAGTTCTTC. The rearrangement uses TRBV11-2 and TRBJ2-1, with 10 bases matching TRBD2. This CDR3 is built from 17 residues. V shed 4 bases and J 7 bases; nucleotides not matched to a gene: 13. Germline lookup yields CDR1 SGHAT and CDR2 FQNNGV. Supplemented by reference TRBV11-2 and TRBJ2-1, the full variable domain reads EAGVAQSPRYKIIEKRQSVAFWCNPISGHATLYWYQQILGQGPKLLIQFQNNGVVDDSQLPKDRFSAERLKGVDSTLKIQPAKLEDSAVYLCASSWARAGGPFNEQFFGPGTRLTVL.

The CDR3 loop is CASSQDHRVIYEQYF. CDR3 nucleotides: TGCGCCAGCAGCCAAGACCACAGGGTGATATACGAGCAGTACTTC. The V gene is TRBV4-3, the J gene TRBJ2-7; possibly TRBD1 for D (6 bases). Trimming stripped 0 bases from V and 4 bases from J, with 13 bases between. The CDR3 runs 15 residues. CDR1 and CDR2 from the germline V gene are LGHNA and YSLEER.

This clonotype was detected only a few times. The CDR3 DNA is TGCAGCGTGAGAAAGGACAGTCAAATCAGCACTGAAGCTTTCTTT. It encodes CSVRKDSQISTEAFF. This sequence joins TRBV29-1 and TRBJ1-1; tentatively, D is TRBD1 (6 bases). The CDR3 spans 15 residues. Trimming took 6 bases from V and 4 from J, leaving 21 bases between them. Germline V gives CDR1 SQVTM, CDR2 ANQGSEA.

In its sample, this clonotype was seen a few times. This chain uses TRBV28 with TRBJ1-2, with D hard to call. Germline V gene lookup returns CDR1 MDHEN and CDR2 SYDVKM. The V end lost 6 bases, the J end lost 1 base, and 9 bases lay between the germline ends. CDR3 length equals 13 residues. CDR3 sequence reads: CASSRALNYGYTF. CDR3 DNA: TGTGCCAGCAGCCGAGCCCTTAACTATGGCTACACCTTC.

V gene TRBV5-4 combines with J gene TRBJ1-1; D not resolved. The CDR3 consists of 15 residues. The V and J ends lost 4 bases and 0 bases respectively, with 13 bases between them. Germline CDR1 and CDR2: SGHNT and YYREEE (reference sequence). Written as DNA, the CDR3 is TGTGCCAGCAGCATGCCAGGCACGATGAACACTGAAGCTTTCTTT. Translating it yields CASSMPGTMNTEAFF.

This clonotype has only one observation. A much larger clone lies a single base off, so this may be a read error. The rearrangement joins TRBV13 to TRBJ1-2; the D is unclear. CDR3 length: 14 residues. The germline V gene encodes CDR1 PRHDT and CDR2 FYEKMQ (reference sequence). The CDR3 nucleotides are TGTGCCAGCAGCTTCGGGCAGCCTAACCATGGCTACACCTTC. Its translation: CASSFGQPNHGYTF.

The chain joins TRBV2 to TRBJ2-2; D may be TRBD2 (6 bases). Deletions cut 6 bases from V and 1 base from J, with 15 bases between. The germline V gene has CDR1 SNHLY and CDR2 FYNNEI. The CDR3 consists of 16 residues. The CDR3 DNA is TGTGCCAGCAGCCCCTTGGAGGGGCGGAACACCGGGGAGCTGTTTTTT. It specifies CASSPLEGRNTGELFF. Supplemented by reference TRBV2 and TRBJ2-2, the full variable domain reads EPEVTQTPSHQVTQMGQEVILRCVPISNHLYFYWYRQILGQKVEFLVSFYNNEISEKSEIFDDQFSVERPDGSNFTLKIRSTKLEDSAMYFCASSPLEGRNTGELFFGEGSRLTVL.

The chain joins TRBV4-1 to TRBJ1-4; unclear D gene. The CDR3 spans 16 residues. CDR1 is MGHRA, CDR2 YSYEKL, per germline. Trimming left V 3 bases short and J 0 bases short, with 11 bases between. CDR3 DNA sequence: TGCGCCAGCAGCCATCGACCACAGACAACTAATGAAAAACTGTTTTTT. Translated: CASSHRPQTTNEKLFF.

This chain connects TRBV29-1 to TRBJ2-3, with a tentative D call TRBD2 (6 bases). The CDR3 covers 15 residues. Germline values: CDR1 SQVTM, CDR2 ANQGSEA. Trimming pared 1 base from V and 3 bases from J, leaving 14 bases between. CDR3 loop: CSVEGSVGGTDTQYF. DNA for the CDR3: TGCAGCGTTGAAGGGTCGGTCGGAGGGACAGATACGCAGTATTTT.

This chain uses TRBV29-1 with TRBJ2-2; the match to TRBD1 covers 8 bases. Trimming took 4 bases from V and 5 from J; bases not matched to a gene: 9. The germline V gene encodes CDR1 SQVTM and CDR2 ANQGSEA. The CDR3 has 15 residues. Written as DNA, the CDR3 is TGCAGCGTTGTCCCGCAGGGGGCATGGACCGGGGAGCTGTTTTTT. It encodes CSVVPQGAWTGELFF.